Listed here are 26 T cell receptor beta chains from one sample, sequenced in a study of cytomegalovirus exposure and HLA in healthy donors. The primer mix had 60 Vbeta and 13 Jbeta primers. The protocol was immunoSEQ multiplex PCR, while the TCRdb copy is restricted to in-frame clones and leaves out a portion. The sample lists roughly 60,000 clones; 65% to 90% were seen once. Sequencing was done on a sample of PBMCs. These receptors all stem from a man aged 25 to 40 in good health and CMV-seronegative.

The chain joins TRBV10-3 to TRBJ2-2; perhaps TRBD2 as D (5 bases). The CDR3 contains 14 residues. The V end was cut by 4 bases, the J end by 4 bases, with 10 bases between. Germline CDR1 is ENHRY and CDR2 is SYGVKD. CDR3 nucleotides: TGTGCCATCAGTGGTAGGGAGACCACCGGGGAGCTGTTTTTT. Its protein is CAISGRETTGELFF.

This clone appeared a few times. The chain carries TRBV7-9 and TRBJ2-3; the match to TRBD2 covers 13 bases. The germline V gene has CDR1 SEHNR and CDR2 FQNEAQ (reference sequence). The CDR3 has 17 residues. V was pared by 4 bases and J by 3 bases, with 7 bases of the junction left unmatched. The CDR3 bases are TGTGCCAGCAGCTCCGAACTAGCGGGGGGGTTAACAGATACGCAGTATTTT. The encoded protein is CASSSELAGGLTDTQYF.

This chain uses TRBV9 with TRBJ2-1, with 9 bases fitting TRBD1. The CDR3 is 15 amino acids. Trimming took 4 bases from V and 6 from J; bases not matched to a gene: 8. CDR1 and CDR2 from the germline V gene are SGDLS and YYNGEE. CDR3 nucleotide sequence: TGTGCCAGCAGCCCTGGGACAGGGAATTCCAATGAGCAGTTCTTC. Translated: CASSPGTGNSNEQFF.

This clone occurred once. CDR3 nucleotides: TGTGCCAGCAGCCCCCGGTTTTTAGCGGGGACCTACGAGCAGTACTTC. Its translation: CASSPRFLAGTYEQYF. This chain connects TRBV7-9 to TRBJ2-7; 8 nucleotides match TRBD2. The CDR3 extends over 16 amino acids. J gave up 2 bases and V 5 bases, and 11 bases lay outside the gene matches. Per the germline V gene, CDR1 is SEHNR and CDR2 is FQNEAQ (reference sequence).

This sequence joins TRBV15 and TRBJ2-1; tentative D call: TRBD1 (5 bases). The CDR3 covers 15 residues. CDR1 and CDR2 (germline): LNHNV, YYDKDF (reference sequence). V was shortened by 1 base and J by 1 base, with 8 bases between the two germline ends. The chain's CDR3 is CATSRGRQSYNEQFF. The DNA of the CDR3 is TGTGCCACCAGCAGAGGACGACAGTCCTACAATGAGCAGTTCTTC.

The chain couples TRBV6-5 to TRBJ1-5; 7 bases align to TRBD1. The length of the CDR3 is 14 residues. The germline V gene has CDR1 MNHEY and CDR2 SVGAGI. The trim removed 4 bases at V and 3 bases at J, leaving 3 bases unmatched. DNA for the CDR3: TGTGCCAGCAGTTCGACAGGGTACAATCAGCCCCAGCATTTT. It codes for CASSSTGYNQPQHF.

CDR3: CASTKGQGTLSEQYF. The CDR3 region has the DNA TGTGCCAGCACCAAGGGGCAGGGCACTCTGAGCGAGCAGTACTTC. The rearrangement joins TRBV6-5 to TRBJ2-7; D possibly corresponds to TRBD1 (5 bases). The CDR3 length is 15 residues. Trimming pared 7 bases from V and 6 bases from J, leaving 22 bases between. CDR1 and CDR2 (germline): MNHEY, SVGAGI.

The chain combines TRBV6-6 with TRBJ2-7; 8 bases match TRBD2. CDR3 length: 15 amino acids. Germline trimming cut 5 bases from V and 0 bases from J; bases unmatched to any gene: 6. The V gene's germline CDR1 is MNHNY and CDR2 SVGAGI (reference sequence). The CDR3 DNA reads TGTGCCAGCAGTACCCCCGGGACTAGCTCCTACGAGCAGTACTTC. Residues: CASSTPGTSSYEQYF.

The chain carries TRBV28 and TRBJ1-2; a possible D gene is TRBD1 (5 bases). Trimming removed 7 bases from V and 8 bases from J, with 20 bases in between. Looked up from germline, CDR1 is MDHEN and CDR2 is SYDVKM. The CDR3 runs 14 residues. CDR3 DNA: TGTGCCAGCACCATGCCGGGGGTAGGTTACGGCTACACCTTC. This codes for CASTMPGVGYGYTF.

The chain joins TRBV28 to TRBJ1-5; D is perhaps TRBD1 (6 bases). This CDR3 spans 18 amino acids. The germline V and J ends were trimmed by 6 bases and 1 base, with 22 bases remaining between them. Germline V CDR1 and CDR2: MDHEN, SYDVKM. The CDR3 sequence is CASSLWDTGAVSNQPQHF. The CDR3 DNA reads TGTGCCAGCAGCTTGTGGGACACTGGTGCCGTAAGCAATCAGCCCCAGCATTTT.

This rearrangement joins TRBV6-4 to TRBJ2-2; perhaps TRBD1 as D (6 bases). This CDR3 region has 16 residues. The germline V gene encodes CDR1 MRHNA and CDR2 SNTAGT. The ends were cut back, 2 bases at V and 5 bases at J, with 15 bases in the middle. This CDR3 reads CASSDLPGVGTGELFF. In DNA form, the CDR3 reads TGTGCCAGCAGTGACCTCCCAGGGGTAGGAACCGGGGAGCTGTTTTTT.

A few counts support this clone. The likely explanation is a read error, given a far larger clone one base away. Other DNA sequences in this sample translate to the same CDR3. The chain carries TRBV7-2 and TRBJ1-1, with D hard to call. Germline V gene data show CDR1 as SGHTA and CDR2 as FQGNSA. CDR3 length equals 12 residues. Trimming stripped 5 bases from V and 4 bases from J, with 8 bases between. CDR3 in amino acids: CASSLGSTEAFF. The DNA of the CDR3 is TGTGCCAGCAGCCTAGGGAGCACTGAAGCTTTCTTT.

The genes are TRBV11-2 and TRBJ1-6; D is unresolved. Germline-derived CDR1 and CDR2 are SGHAT and FQNNGV. The CDR3 runs to 16 residues. With 2 bases removed from V and 4 bases from J, the gap between germline ends came to 12 bases. CDR3 protein: CASSLLAEQYNSPLHF. CDR3 in DNA: TGTGCCAGCAGCTTACTCGCGGAACAATATAATTCACCCCTCCACTTT.

The chain combines TRBV25-1 with TRBJ2-6; D unclear. CDR1 is MGHDK and CDR2 is SYGVNS in the germline V gene. The CDR3 length is 17 residues. V was pared by 1 base and J by 2 bases, with 12 bases between. DNA for the CDR3: TGTGCCAGCAGTGAATCCGTTGCCGCGACTGGGGCCAACGTCCTGACTTTC. Translating it yields CASSESVAATGANVLTF.

V and J are TRBV9 and TRBJ1-2; a weak D match, TRBD1 (5 bases). The CDR3 covers 15 residues. Germline V gene data show CDR1 as SGDLS and CDR2 as YYNGEE. Trimming took 0 bases from V and 1 from J, leaving 10 bases between them. The CDR3 coding sequence is TGTGCCAGCAGCGTAGATTGGGGGGGTAACTATGGCTACACCTTC. This codes for CASSVDWGGNYGYTF.

The rearrangement uses TRBV2 and TRBJ1-5; 8 nucleotides line up with TRBD1. J lost 0 bases, V lost 6 bases, and 4 bases had no gene match. Per germline, CDR1 SNHLY and CDR2 FYNNEI. This CDR3 comprises 15 residues. The CDR3 nucleotides are TGTGCCAGCAGGACAGGGGCGTATAGCAATCAGCCCCAGCATTTT. Amino acids: CASRTGAYSNQPQHF.

V usage is TRBV7-3 and J usage is TRBJ2-1; tentative D call: TRBD1 (6 bases). Germline-derived CDR1 and CDR2 are SGHTA and FQGTGA. The CDR3 extends over 16 amino acids. The V end was cut by 5 bases, the J end by 0 bases, with 14 bases between. The CDR3 spells CASSLQGPSSYNEQFF. In DNA form, the CDR3 reads TGTGCCAGCAGCCTACAGGGCCCAAGCTCCTACAATGAGCAGTTCTTC. Full variable domain (rest looked up from reference TRBV7-3 and TRBJ2-1): GAGVSQTPSNKVTEKGKYVELRCDPISGHTALYWYRQSLGQGPEFLIYFQGTGAADDSGLPNDRFFAVRPEGSVSTLKIQRTERGDSAVYLCASSLQGPSSYNEQFFGPGTRLTVL.

This sequence joins TRBV9 and TRBJ2-1; D may be TRBD2 (6 bases). Trimming stripped 4 bases from V and 8 bases from J, with 16 bases between. The germline CDR1 and CDR2 sequences are SGDLS and YYNGEE. The CDR3 is made up of 14 amino acids. This chain's CDR3 is CASSPRPGVDEQFF. The CDR3 DNA follows: TGTGCCAGCAGCCCTCGGCCGGGAGTCGATGAGCAGTTCTTC.

The rearrangement uses TRBV2 and TRBJ2-6; 10 bases map to TRBD2. With V trimmed by 1 base and J by 3 bases, 3 bases remained unmatched. CDR1 is SNHLY and CDR2 is FYNNEI in the germline V gene. This CDR3 spans 17 amino acids. The DNA of the CDR3 is TGTGCCAGCAGTGAAGAGCGGGAGGGTAATGGGGCCAACGTCCTGACTTTC. Amino acid sequence: CASSEEREGNGANVLTF. The full variable domain, in which reference TRBV2 and TRBJ2-6 provide the parts outside the CDR3, is EPEVTQTPSHQVTQMGQEVILRCVPISNHLYFYWYRQILGQKVEFLVSFYNNEISEKSEIFDDQFSVERPDGSNFTLKIRSTKLEDSAMYFCASSEEREGNGANVLTFGAGSRLTVL.

The J gene is TRBJ2-3, the V gene TRBV6-4; D perhaps matches TRBD1 (6 bases). Trimming removed 2 bases from V and 4 bases from J, with 13 bases in between. Germline CDR1 reads MRHNA; CDR2 reads SNTAGT. The CDR3 runs 15 residues. The CDR3 coding sequence is TGTGCCAGCAGTGACGAGGCAGAGGGGGCAGATACGCAGTATTTT. Translated, it gives CASSDEAEGADTQYF.

The sample holds a few counts of this clone. The rearrangement joins TRBV6-1 to TRBJ2-2; TRBD1 agrees at 9 bases. J was trimmed by 3 bases and V by 1 base; bases with no gene match: 0. The CDR3 sequence is 15 residues long. Germline CDR1 MNHNS, CDR2 SASEGT. The CDR3: CASSEGTGDTGELFF. The CDR3 DNA reads TGTGCCAGCAGTGAAGGGACAGGGGACACCGGGGAGCTGTTTTTT.

The chain uses TRBV27 and TRBJ2-2, with D maybe TRBD2 (5 bases). CDR1 is MNHEY, CDR2 SMNVEV, per germline (reference sequence). This CDR3 comprises 16 residues. Trimming left V 7 bases short and J 3 bases short, with 18 bases between. CDR3 nucleotide sequence: TGTGCCAGCATCTTACCGGGGTCCTTGTACACCGGGGAGCTGTTTTTT. Amino acid sequence: CASILPGSLYTGELFF.

V is TRBV19 and J is TRBJ2-2; D not certain. Trimming took 3 bases from V and 6 from J, leaving 2 bases between them. Germline CDR1 reads LNHDA; CDR2 reads SQIVND (reference sequence). The CDR3 covers 11 residues. The CDR3 region is CASSIAGELFF. CDR3 nucleotide sequence: TGTGCCAGTAGTATCGCCGGGGAGCTGTTTTTT.

V gene TRBV28 combines with J gene TRBJ2-7, with 10 nucleotides matching TRBD1. CDR1 and CDR2 (germline): MDHEN, SYDVKM. Germline trimming cut 6 bases from V and 2 bases from J; bases unmatched to any gene: 16. The CDR3 loop spans 18 amino acids. CDR3 residues: CASSMTGGMVAGTYEQYF. The CDR3 DNA sequence: TGTGCCAGCAGCATGACAGGGGGCATGGTGGCGGGGACCTACGAGCAGTACTTC.

Notes on this clone: An end of the junction does not agree with germline; a read error may underlie this. The chain's CDR3 is CASSWDNYEQCF. CDR3 coding DNA: TGTGCCAGCAGCTGGGACAACTACGAGCAGTGCTTC. The V call is TRBV7-9, the J call TRBJ2-7; perhaps TRBD1 as D (6 bases). The length of the CDR3 is 12 residues. Germline V gene sequence: CDR1 SEHNR, CDR2 FQNEAQ (reference sequence). Full variable domain (rest looked up from reference TRBV7-9 and TRBJ2-7): DTGVSQNPRHKITKRGQNVTFRCDPISEHNRLYWYRQTLGQGPEFLTYFQNEAQLEKSRLLSDRFSAERPKGSFSTLEIQRTEQGDSAMYLCASSWDNYEQCFGPGTRLTVT.

This chain connects TRBV7-2 to TRBJ2-5; 7 positions agree with TRBD1. The junction had 9 bases not matched to a gene; V was cut back by 5 bases and J by 0 bases. The germline CDR1 and CDR2 sequences are SGHTA and FQGNSA. The CDR3 is 16 amino acids. This CDR3 is CASSPGQERYQETQYF. The CDR3 DNA follows: TGTGCCAGCAGCCCCGGACAGGAAAGGTACCAAGAGACCCAGTACTTC.